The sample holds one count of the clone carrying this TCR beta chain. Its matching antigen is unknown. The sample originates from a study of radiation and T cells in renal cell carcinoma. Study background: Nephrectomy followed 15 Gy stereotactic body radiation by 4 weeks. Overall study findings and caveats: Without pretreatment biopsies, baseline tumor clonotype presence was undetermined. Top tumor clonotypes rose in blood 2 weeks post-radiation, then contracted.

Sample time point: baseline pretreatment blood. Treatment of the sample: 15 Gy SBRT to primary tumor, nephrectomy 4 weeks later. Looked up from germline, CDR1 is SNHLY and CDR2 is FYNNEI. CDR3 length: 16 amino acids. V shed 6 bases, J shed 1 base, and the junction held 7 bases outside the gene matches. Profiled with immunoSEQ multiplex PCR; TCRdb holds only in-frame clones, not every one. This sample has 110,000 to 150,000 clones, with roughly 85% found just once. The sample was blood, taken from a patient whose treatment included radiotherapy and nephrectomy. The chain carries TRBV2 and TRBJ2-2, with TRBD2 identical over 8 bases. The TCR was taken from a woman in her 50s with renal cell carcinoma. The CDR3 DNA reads TGTGCCAGCAGATTAAGCGGGGGCCAGAACACCGGGGAGCTGTTTTTT. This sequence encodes CASRLSGGQNTGELFF.